This T cell receptor beta chain was recovered during a study of blood T cell repertoires in COVID-19. Sequencing was performed with immunoSEQ multiplex PCR; in TCRdb, only in-frame clones are kept and a portion is missing. The sample has 200,000 to 300,000 clones; about nine tenths are singletons. Germline loops: CDR1 SEHNR, CDR2 FQNEAQ (reference sequence). The V segment lost 4 bases and the J segment 6 bases; nucleotides outside the gene matches: 14. The CDR3 length is 17 residues. This TCR derives from a man between 60 and 75 years old who had recovered from COVID-19. The genes are TRBV7-9 and TRBJ2-2; 7 bases line up with TRBD1. Sequencing was performed on peripheral blood. The CDR3 protein is CASSSPIQGSFPGELFF. In DNA form, the CDR3 reads TGTGCCAGCAGCTCCCCAATACAGGGGAGTTTCCCCGGGGAGCTGTTTTTT.